The sequence of this T cell receptor (beta chain) was determined in a study of blood T cell repertoires in COVID-19. Study background: The analysed material was cDNA or gDNA that came from T cells, B-cell-depleted T cells, or PBMCs.

Germline loops: CDR1 SQVTM, CDR2 ANQGSEA. J gave up 9 bases and V 6 bases, and 9 bases lay outside the gene matches. The CDR3 consists of 14 residues. TCRdb keeps only in-frame clones here, not all; method: immunoSEQ multiplex PCR. Found here are 250,000 to 350,000 clones, roughly 88% of them singletons; the top ten hold about 1%. Living in 24 US areas, the participants were between 18 and 89 years of age. The TCR was taken from a woman aged 25 to 39 who had recovered from COVID-19. Source material: PBMCs or T cells enriched from blood (not recorded which). The chain recombines TRBV29-1 with TRBJ2-1, with TRBD2 matching over 12 bases. CDR3 DNA: TGCAGCGTAGTTGGACTAGCGGGAACCGTTGAGCAGTTCTTC. Translation gives CSVVGLAGTVEQFF.